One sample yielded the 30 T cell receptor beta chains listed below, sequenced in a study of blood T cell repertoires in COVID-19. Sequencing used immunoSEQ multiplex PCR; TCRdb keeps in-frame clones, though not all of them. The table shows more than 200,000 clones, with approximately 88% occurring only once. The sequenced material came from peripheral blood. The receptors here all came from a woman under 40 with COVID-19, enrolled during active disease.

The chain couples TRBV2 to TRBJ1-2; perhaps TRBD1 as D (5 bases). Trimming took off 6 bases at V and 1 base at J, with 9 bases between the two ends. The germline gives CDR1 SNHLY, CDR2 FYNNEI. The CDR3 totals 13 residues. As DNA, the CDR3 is TGTGCCAGCAGCCCGGACATTAACTATGGCTACACCTTC. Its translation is CASSPDINYGYTF.

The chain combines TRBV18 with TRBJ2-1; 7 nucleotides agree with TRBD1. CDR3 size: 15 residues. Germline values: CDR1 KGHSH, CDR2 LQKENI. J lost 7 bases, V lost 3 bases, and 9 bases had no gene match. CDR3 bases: TGTGCCAGCTCACCGGGACAGACCTCCTCAAATGAGCAGTTCTTC. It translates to CASSPGQTSSNEQFF.

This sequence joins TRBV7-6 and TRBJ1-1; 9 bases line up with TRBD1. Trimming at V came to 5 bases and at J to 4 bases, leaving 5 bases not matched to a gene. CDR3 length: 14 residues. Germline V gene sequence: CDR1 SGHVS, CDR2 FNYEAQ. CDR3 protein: CASSRGTGSTEAFF. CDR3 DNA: TGTGCCAGCAGCAGAGGGACAGGGTCCACTGAAGCTTTCTTT.

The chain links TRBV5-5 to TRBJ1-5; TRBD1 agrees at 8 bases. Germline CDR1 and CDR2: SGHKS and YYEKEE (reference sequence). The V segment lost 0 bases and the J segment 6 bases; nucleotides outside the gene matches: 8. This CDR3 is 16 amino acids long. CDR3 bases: TGTGCCAGCAGCTTGGGACCTCAGGGGGCATCTCAGCCCCAGCATTTT. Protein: CASSLGPQGASQPQHF.

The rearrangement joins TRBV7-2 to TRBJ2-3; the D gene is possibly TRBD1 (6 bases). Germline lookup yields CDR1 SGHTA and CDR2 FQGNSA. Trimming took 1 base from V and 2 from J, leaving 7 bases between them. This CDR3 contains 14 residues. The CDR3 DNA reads TGTGCCAGCAGCTTAGGGACAGCCACAGATACGCAGTATTTT. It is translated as CASSLGTATDTQYF.

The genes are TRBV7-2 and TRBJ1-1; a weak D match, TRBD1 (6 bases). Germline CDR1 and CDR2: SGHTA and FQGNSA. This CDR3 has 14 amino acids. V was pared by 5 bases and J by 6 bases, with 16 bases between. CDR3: CASSSVGAGSEAFF. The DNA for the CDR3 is TGTGCCAGCAGCAGCGTGGGGGCTGGCTCTGAAGCTTTCTTT. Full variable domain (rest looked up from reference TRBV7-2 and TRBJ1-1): GAGVSQSPSNKVTEKGKDVELRCDPISGHTALYWYRQSLGQGLEFLIYFQGNSAPDKSGLPSDRFSAERTGGSVSTLTIQRTQQEDSAVYLCASSSVGAGSEAFFGQGTRLTVV.

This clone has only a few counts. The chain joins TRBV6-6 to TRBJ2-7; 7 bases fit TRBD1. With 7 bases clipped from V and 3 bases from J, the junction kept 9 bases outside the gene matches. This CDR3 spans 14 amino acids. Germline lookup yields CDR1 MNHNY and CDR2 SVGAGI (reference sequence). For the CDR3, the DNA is TGTGCCAGCAACATGGGGGACAGAGTCTACGAGCAGTACTTC. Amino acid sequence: CASNMGDRVYEQYF.

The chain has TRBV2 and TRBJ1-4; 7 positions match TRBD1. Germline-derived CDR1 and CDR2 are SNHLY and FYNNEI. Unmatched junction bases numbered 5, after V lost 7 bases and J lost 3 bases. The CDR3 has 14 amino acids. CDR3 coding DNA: TGTGCCAGCACTGAGGGGACAGCTAATGAAAAACTGTTTTTT. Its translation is CASTEGTANEKLFF. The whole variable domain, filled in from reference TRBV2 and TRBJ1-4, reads EPEVTQTPSHQVTQMGQEVILRCVPISNHLYFYWYRQILGQKVEFLVSFYNNEISEKSEIFDDQFSVERPDGSNFTLKIRSTKLEDSAMYFCASTEGTANEKLFFGSGTQLSVL.

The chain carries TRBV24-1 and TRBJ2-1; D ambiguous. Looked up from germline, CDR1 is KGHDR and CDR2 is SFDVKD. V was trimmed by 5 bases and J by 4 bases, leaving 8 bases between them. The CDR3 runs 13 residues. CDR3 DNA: TGTGCCACCAGTGGTGGGCCTTACAATGAGCAGTTCTTC. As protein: CATSGGPYNEQFF.

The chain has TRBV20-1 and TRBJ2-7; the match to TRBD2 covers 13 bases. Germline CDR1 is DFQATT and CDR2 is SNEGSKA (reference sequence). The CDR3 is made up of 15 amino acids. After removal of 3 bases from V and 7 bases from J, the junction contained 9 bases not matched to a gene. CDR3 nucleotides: TGCAGTGCTAGTGGGACTAGCGGGGTTGTCGGAGAGCAGTACTTC. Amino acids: CSASGTSGVVGEQYF.

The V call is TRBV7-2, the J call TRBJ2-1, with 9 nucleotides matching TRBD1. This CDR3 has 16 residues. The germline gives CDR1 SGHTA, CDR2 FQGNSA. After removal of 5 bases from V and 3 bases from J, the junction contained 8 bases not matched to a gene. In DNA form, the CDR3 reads TGTGCCAGCAGCACCTCCGGGACAGGGTTCTACAATGAGCAGTTCTTC. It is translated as CASSTSGTGFYNEQFF.

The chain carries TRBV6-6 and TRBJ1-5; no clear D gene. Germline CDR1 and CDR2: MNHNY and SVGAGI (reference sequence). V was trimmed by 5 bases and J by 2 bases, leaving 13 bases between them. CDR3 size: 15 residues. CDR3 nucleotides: TGTGCCAGCAGTCCCGGAGGAAGGGGCAATCAGCCCCAGCATTTT. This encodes CASSPGGRGNQPQHF.

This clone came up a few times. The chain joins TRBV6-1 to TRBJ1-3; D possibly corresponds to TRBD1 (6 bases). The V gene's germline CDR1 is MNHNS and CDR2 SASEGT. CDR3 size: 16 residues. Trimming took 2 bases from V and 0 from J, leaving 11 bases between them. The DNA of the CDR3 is TGTGCCAGCAGTGAACCCTGGGGGCCCTCTGGAAACACCATATATTTT. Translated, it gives CASSEPWGPSGNTIYF.

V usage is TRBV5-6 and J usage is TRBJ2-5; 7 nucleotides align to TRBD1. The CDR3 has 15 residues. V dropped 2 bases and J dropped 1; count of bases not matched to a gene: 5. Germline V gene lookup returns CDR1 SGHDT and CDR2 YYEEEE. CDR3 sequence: CASSLIDRVQETQYF. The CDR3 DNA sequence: TGTGCCAGCAGCTTAATAGACAGGGTCCAAGAGACCCAGTACTTC. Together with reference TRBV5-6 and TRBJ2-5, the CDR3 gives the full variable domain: DAGVTQSPTHLIKTRGQQVTLRCSPKSGHDTVSWYQQALGQGPQFIFQYYEEEERQRGNFPDRFSGHQFPNYSSELNVNALLLGDSALYLCASSLIDRVQETQYFGPGTRLLVL.

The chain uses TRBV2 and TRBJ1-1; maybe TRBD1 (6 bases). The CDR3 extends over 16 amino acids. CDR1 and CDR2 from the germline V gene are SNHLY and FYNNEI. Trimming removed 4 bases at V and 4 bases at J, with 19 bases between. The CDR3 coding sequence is TGTGCCAGCAGTGGGATTCAGGCGGGGGCTGGCACTGAAGCTTTCTTT. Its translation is CASSGIQAGAGTEAFF.

The CDR3 nucleotides read TGCAGCGTTGAAGTCCCGGGACTAGCGGGGGGCCCTTCCTACGAGCAGTACTTC. Protein: CSVEVPGLAGGPSYEQYF. The gene calls are TRBV29-1 and TRBJ2-7; 15 bases are shared with TRBD2. V gave up 1 base and J gave up 1 base; unmatched junction bases: 8. Per germline, CDR1 SQVTM and CDR2 ANQGSEA. The CDR3 consists of 18 residues.

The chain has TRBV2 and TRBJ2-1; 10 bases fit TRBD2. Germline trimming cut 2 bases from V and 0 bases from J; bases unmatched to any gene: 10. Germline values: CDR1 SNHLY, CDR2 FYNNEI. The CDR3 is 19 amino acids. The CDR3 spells CASSELAGDSLSSYNEQFF. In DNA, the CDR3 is TGTGCCAGCAGTGAACTAGCGGGGGATTCTCTAAGCTCCTACAATGAGCAGTTCTTC.

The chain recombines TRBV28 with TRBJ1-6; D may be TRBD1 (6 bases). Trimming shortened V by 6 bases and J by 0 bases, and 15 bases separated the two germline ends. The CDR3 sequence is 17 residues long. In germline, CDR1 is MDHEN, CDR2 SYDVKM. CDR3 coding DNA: TGTGCCAGCAGGCCCTACAGGGATTCCTCCTATAATTCACCCCTCCACTTT. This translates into CASRPYRDSSYNSPLHF.

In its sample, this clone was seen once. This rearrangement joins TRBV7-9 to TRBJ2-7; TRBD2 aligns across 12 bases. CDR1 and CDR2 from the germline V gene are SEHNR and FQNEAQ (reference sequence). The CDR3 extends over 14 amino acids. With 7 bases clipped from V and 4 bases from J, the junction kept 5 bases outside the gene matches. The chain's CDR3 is CASKRLAGVYEQYF. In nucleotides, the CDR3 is TGTGCCAGCAAGCGACTAGCGGGGGTATACGAGCAGTACTTC.

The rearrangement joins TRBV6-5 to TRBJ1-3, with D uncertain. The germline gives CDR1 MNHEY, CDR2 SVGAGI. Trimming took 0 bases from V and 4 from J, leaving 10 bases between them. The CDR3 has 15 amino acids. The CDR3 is CASSYSMGLGNTIYF. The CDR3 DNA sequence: TGTGCCAGCAGTTACTCGATGGGCCTAGGAAACACCATATATTTT.

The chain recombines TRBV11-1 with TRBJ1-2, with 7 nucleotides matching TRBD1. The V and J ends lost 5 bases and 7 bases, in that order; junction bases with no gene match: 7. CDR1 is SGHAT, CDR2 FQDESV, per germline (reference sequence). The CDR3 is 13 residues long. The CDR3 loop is CASSLGTDIGYTF. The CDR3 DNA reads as TGTGCCAGCAGCCTTGGGACAGATATTGGCTACACCTTC.

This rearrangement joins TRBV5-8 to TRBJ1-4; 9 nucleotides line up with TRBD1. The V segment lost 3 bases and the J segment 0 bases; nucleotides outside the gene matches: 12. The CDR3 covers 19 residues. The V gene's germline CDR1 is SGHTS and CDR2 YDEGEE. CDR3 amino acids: CASSSRLLTGGTTNEKLFF. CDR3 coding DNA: TGTGCCAGCAGCTCACGCCTTTTGACAGGGGGGACAACTAATGAAAAACTGTTTTTT.

The CDR3 loop reads CASSSLDRFYEQYF. In nucleotides, the CDR3 is TGTGCCAGCAGCTCACTCGACAGATTCTACGAGCAGTACTTC. The rearrangement links TRBV28 to TRBJ2-7, with a possible D match to TRBD1 (5 bases). The CDR3 extends over 14 amino acids. CDR1 is MDHEN and CDR2 is SYDVKM in the germline V gene. Trimming stripped 6 bases from V and 3 bases from J, with 15 bases between. Full variable domain (missing parts from reference TRBV28 and TRBJ2-7): DVKVTQSSRYLVKRTGEKVFLECVQDMDHENMFWYRQDPGLGLRLIYFSYDVKMKEKGDIPEGYSVSREKKERFSLILESASTNQTSMYLCASSSLDRFYEQYFGPGTRLTVT.

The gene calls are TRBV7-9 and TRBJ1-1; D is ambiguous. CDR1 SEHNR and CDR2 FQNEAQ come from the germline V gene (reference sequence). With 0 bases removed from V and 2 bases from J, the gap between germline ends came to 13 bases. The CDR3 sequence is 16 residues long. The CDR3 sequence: CASSLAPRGRNTEAFF. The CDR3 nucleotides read TGTGCCAGCAGCTTAGCTCCCAGAGGGAGAAACACTGAAGCTTTCTTT.

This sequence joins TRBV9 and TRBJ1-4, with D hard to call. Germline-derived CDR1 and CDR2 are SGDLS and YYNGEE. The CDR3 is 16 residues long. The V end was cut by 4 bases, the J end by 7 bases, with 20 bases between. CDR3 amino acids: CASSPRGGQVTEKLFF. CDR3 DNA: TGTGCCAGCAGCCCCCGGGGTGGCCAGGTCACTGAAAAACTGTTTTTT.

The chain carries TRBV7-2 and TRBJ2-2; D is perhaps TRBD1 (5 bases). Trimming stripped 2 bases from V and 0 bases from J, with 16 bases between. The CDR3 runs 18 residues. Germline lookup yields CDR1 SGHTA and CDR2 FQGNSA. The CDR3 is CASSLFRPGPANTGELFF. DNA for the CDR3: TGTGCCAGCAGCTTATTCCGGCCAGGGCCCGCGAACACCGGGGAGCTGTTTTTT.

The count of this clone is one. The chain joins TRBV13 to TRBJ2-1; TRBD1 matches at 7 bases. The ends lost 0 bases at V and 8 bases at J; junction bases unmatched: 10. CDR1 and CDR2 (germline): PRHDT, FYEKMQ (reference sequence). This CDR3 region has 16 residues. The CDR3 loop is CASSLGLRGQGDEQFF. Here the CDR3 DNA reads TGTGCCAGCAGCTTAGGCCTTAGGGGGCAAGGGGATGAGCAGTTCTTC.

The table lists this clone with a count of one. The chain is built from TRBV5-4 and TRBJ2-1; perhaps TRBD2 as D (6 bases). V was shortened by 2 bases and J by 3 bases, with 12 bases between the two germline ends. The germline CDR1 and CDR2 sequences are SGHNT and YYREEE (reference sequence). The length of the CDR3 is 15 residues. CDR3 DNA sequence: TGTGCCAGCAGCTTTGGTTCGGGGGACTACAATGAGCAGTTCTTC. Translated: CASSFGSGDYNEQFF.

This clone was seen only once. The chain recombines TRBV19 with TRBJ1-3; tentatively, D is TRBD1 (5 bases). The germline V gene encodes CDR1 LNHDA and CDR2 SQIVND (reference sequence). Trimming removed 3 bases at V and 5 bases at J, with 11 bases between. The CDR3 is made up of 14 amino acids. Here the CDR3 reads CASSMYQGRNTIYF. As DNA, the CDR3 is TGTGCCAGTAGTATGTACCAGGGTAGAAACACCATATATTTT.

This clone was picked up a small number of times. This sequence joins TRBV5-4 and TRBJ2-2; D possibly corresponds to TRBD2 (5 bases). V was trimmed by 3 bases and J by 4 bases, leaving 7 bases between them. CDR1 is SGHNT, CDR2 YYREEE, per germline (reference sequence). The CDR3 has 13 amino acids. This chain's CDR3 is CASSWAGTGELFF. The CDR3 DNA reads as TGTGCCAGCAGCTGGGCGGGCACCGGGGAGCTGTTTTTT.